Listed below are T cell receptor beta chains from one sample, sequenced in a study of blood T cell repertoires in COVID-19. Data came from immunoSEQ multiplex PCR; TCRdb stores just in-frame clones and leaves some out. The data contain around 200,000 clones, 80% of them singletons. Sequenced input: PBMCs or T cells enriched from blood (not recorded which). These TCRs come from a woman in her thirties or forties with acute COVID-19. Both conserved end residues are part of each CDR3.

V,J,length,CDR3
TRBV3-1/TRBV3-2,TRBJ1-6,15,CASSHTDSNNSPLHF
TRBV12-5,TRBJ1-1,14,CASGLTGEATEAFF
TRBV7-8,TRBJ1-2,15,CASSLDKTGLKGYTF
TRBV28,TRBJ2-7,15,CASRTPGGFSYEQYF
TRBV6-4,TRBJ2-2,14,CASSDGQGAGELFF
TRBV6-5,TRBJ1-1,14,CASSYGGPYTEAFF
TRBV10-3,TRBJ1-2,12,CATGDSNYGYTF
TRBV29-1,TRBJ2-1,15,CSVRNWTSSYNEQFF
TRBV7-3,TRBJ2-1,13,CASSAQGRGEQFF
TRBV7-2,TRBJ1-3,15,CASSLWGGYGNTIYF
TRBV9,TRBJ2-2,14,CASSVVPGTGELFF
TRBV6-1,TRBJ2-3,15,CASSEYGSGRDTQYF
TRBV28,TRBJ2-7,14,CASSLRGLEYEQYF
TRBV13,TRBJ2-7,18,CASSLRRLAGGQRNEQYF
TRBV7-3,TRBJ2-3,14,CASSSGQHTDTQYF
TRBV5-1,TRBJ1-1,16,CASSGTGFRGDTEAFF
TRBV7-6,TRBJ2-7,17,CASSPQSRGQGIYEQYF
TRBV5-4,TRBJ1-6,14,CASSLERDNSPLHF
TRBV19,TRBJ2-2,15,CASSLRQPNTGELFF
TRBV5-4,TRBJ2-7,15,CASSRQDFLSYEQYF
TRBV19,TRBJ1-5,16,CASSINDRGLGQPQHF
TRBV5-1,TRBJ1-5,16,CASSLGLTGAGQPQHF
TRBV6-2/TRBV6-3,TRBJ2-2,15,CASSWGQAGSGELFF
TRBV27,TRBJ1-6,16,CASTHGRDPYNSPLHF
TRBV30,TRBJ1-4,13,CAWSPQGAEKLFF
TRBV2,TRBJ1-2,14,CASSVLGQNYGYTF
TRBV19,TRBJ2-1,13,CASSIGGRNEQFF
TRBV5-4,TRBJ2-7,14,CASSSTGTLHEQYF
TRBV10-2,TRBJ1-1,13,CASSTGGRTEAFF
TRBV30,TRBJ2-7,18,CAWTMTGTSGRGPYEQYF
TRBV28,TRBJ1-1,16,CASSLGDRGAGTEAFF
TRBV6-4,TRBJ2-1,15,CASSELAGVPNEQFF
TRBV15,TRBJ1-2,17,CATSRDRGTGLFKGYTF
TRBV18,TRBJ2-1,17,CASSPTLAGGRKDEQFF
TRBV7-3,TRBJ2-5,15,CASSPEQGFSETQYF
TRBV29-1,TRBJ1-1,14,CSVGSGGPNTEAFF
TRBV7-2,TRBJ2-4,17,CASSHQGLAVAKNIQYF
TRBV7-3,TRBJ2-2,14,CASSFTSNTGELFF
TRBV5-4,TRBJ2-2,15,CASSSSQGSTGELFF
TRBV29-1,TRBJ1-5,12,CSARDSGQPQHF
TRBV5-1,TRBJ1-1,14,CATSVGGMNTEAFF
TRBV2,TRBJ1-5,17,CASSDLGFIVSNQPQHF
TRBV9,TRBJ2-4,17,CASSDVAGGPLTNIQYF
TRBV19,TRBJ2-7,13,CASSATGSYEQYF